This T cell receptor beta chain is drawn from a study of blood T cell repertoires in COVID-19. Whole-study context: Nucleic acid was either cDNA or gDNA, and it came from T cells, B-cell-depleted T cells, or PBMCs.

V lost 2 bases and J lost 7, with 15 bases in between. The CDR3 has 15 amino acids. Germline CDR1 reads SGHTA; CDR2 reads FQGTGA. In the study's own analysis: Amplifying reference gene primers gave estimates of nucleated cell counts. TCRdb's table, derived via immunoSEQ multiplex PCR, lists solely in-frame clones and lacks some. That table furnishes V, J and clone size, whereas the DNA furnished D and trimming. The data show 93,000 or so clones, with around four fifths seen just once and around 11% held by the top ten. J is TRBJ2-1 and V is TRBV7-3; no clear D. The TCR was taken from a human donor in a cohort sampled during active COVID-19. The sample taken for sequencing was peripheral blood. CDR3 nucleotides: TGTGCCAGCAGCTTACTGTCAGGTATCCCAAATGAGCAGTTCTTC. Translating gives CASSLLSGIPNEQFF.